This T cell receptor beta chain emerged from a study of OX40 agonist ivuxolimab in advanced cancers. CDR3 size: 14 residues. V shed 7 bases and J shed 3 bases, with 16 bases lying between them. The germline gives CDR1 SGHTA, CDR2 FQGNSA. Measured with immunoSEQ multiplex PCR; TCRdb has only the in-frame clones, and not every one. The table includes 65,000 to 80,000 clones, more than 90% detected once. This clone was seen a single time. The receptor's source is an adult with an advanced solid tumor such as melanoma, head and neck, liver or kidney cancer. V usage is TRBV7-2 and J usage is TRBJ2-7; tentatively, D is TRBD2 (5 bases). The specimen comprised CD4+ or CD8+ T cells sorted from blood, sampled in a trial of the OX40 agonist ivuxolimab. The DNA for the CDR3 is TGTGCCAGCACCGGAGAGGGTTTGATCTACGAGCAGTACTTC. It encodes CASTGEGLIYEQYF.